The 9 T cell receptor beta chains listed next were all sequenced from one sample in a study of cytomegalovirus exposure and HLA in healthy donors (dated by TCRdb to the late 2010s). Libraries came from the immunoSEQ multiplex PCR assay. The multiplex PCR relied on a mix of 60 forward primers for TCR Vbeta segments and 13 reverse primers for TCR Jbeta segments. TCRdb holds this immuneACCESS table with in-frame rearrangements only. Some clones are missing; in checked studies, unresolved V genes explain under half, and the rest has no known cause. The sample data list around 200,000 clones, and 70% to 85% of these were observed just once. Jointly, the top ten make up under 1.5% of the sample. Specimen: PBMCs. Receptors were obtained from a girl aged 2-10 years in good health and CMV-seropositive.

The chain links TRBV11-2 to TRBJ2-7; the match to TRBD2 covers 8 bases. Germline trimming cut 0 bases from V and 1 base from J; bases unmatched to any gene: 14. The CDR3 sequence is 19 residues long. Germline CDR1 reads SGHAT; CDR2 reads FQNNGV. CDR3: CASSLDIPGLAGGSYEQYF. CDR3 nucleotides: TGTGCCAGCAGCTTAGATATCCCCGGGCTAGCGGGTGGTTCCTACGAGCAGTACTTC.

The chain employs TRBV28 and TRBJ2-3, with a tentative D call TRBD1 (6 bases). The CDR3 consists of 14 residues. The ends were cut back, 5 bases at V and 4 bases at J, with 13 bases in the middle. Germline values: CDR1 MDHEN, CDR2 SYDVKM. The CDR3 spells CASSLRTGPDTQYF. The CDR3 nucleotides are TGTGCCAGCAGTCTCAGAACAGGGCCAGATACGCAGTATTTT.

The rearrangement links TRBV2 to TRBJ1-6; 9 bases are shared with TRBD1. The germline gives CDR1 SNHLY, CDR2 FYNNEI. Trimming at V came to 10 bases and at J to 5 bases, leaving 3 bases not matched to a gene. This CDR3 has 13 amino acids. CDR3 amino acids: CATGDRDNSPLHF. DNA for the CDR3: TGTGCCACCGGGGACAGGGATAATTCACCCCTCCACTTT.

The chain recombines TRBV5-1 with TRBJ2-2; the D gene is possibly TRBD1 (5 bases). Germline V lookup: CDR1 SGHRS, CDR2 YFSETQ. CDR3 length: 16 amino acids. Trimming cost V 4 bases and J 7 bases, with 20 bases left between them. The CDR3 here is CASSADSIRIYGELFF. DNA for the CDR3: TGCGCCAGCAGCGCAGACAGCATCAGGATCTACGGGGAGCTGTTTTTT.

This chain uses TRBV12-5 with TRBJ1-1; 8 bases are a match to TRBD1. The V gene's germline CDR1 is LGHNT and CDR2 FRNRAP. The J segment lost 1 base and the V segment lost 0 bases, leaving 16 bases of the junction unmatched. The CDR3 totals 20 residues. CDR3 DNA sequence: TGTGCTAGTGGTTTGGTATTAGGACAGGGAGGGACCAGGGCGAACACTGAAGCTTTCTTT. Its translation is CASGLVLGQGGTRANTEAFF.

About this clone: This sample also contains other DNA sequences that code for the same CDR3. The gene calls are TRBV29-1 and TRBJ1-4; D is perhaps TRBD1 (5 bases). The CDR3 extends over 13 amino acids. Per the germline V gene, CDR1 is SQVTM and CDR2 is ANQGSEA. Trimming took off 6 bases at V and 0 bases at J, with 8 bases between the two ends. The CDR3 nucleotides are TGCAGCGTGGGGCATACAACTAATGAAAAACTGTTTTTT. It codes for CSVGHTTNEKLFF.

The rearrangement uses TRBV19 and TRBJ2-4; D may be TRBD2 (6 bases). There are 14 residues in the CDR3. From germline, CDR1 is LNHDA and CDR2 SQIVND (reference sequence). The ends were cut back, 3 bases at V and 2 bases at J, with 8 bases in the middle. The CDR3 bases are TGTGCCAGTAGTATCGGAGGGACCAAAAACATTCAGTACTTC. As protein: CASSIGGTKNIQYF.

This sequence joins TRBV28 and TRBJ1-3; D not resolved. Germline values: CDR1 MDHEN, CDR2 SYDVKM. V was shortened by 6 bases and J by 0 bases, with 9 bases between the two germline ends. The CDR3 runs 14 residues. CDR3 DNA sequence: TGTGCCAGCAGAGGAAGCGACTCTGGAAACACCATATATTTT. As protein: CASRGSDSGNTIYF.

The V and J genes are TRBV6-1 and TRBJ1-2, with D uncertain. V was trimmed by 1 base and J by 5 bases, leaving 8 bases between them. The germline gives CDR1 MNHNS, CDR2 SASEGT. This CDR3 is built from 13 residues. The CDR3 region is CASSEGAGYGYTF. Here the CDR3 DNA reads TGTGCCAGCAGTGAAGGGGCAGGATATGGCTACACCTTC.